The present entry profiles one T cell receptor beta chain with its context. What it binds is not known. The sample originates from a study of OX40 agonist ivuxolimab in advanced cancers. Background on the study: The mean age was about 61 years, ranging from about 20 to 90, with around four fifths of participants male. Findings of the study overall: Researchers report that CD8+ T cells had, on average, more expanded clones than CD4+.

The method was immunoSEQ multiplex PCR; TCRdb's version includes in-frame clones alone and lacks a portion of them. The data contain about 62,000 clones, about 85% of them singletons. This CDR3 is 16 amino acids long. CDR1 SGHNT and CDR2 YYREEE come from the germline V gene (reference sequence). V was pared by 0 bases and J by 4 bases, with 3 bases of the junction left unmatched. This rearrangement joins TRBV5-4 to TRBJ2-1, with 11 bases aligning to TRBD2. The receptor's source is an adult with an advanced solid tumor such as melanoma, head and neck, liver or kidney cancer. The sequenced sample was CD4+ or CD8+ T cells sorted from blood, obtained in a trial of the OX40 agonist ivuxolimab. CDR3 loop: CASSLVPSGGYNEQFF. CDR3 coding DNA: TGTGCCAGCAGCTTGGTTCCTAGCGGGGGGTACAATGAGCAGTTCTTC.